These 12 T cell receptor beta chains share one sample of origin, sequenced in a study of T-cell memory formation after mild COVID-19. TCRdb used MiXCR to reprocess the 5' RACE reads, holding one entry per CDR3 protein. The sample records some 450,000 distinct CDR3 sequences, over 15% being singletons. The specimen sequenced was PBMCs or a T cell subset sorted from them (not recorded which). The origin of the receptors is a man between 18 and 35 years old who had mild COVID-19 (a few samples of this study predate the infection). Cell type and time point are not known.

This clonotype has more than one count but fewer than ten. The chain has TRBV27 and TRBJ2-5, with 10 bases aligning to TRBD1. CDR1 is MNHEY and CDR2 is SMNVEV in the germline V gene (reference sequence). The CDR3 sequence is 14 residues long. Trimming at V came to 4 bases and at J to 5 bases, leaving 4 bases not matched to a gene. CDR3 sequence (DNA): TGTGCCAGCAGTTCCCTGGACAGGGGGGAGACCCAGTACTTC. It translates to CASSSLDRGETQYF.

This clonotype has only a few counts. The rearrangement links TRBV20-1 to TRBJ1-2; no clear D gene. Germline CDR1 reads DFQATT; CDR2 reads SNEGSKA (reference sequence). This CDR3 has 12 amino acids. The V end lost 0 bases, the J end lost 8 bases, and 10 bases lay between the germline ends. The CDR3: CSARDGRGGYTF. The CDR3 DNA reads as TGCAGTGCTAGAGATGGTCGCGGAGGCTACACCTTC.

This clonotype was seen a handful of times. The rearrangement joins TRBV5-1 to TRBJ2-1; possibly TRBD1 for D (5 bases). The CDR3 contains 14 residues. With 4 bases removed from V and 9 bases from J, the gap between germline ends came to 17 bases. In germline, CDR1 is SGHRS, CDR2 YFSETQ. The CDR3 nucleotides read TGCGCCAGCAGCCTGGGTAGGGGTGCCGGTGAGCAGTTCTTC. Protein sequence: CASSLGRGAGEQFF.

This clonotype was seen only a few times. The DNA of the CDR3 is TGTGCCACCAGTCTTCCCCAGGCTTATAGCAATCAGCCCCAGCATTTT. Translating it yields CATSLPQAYSNQPQHF. The chain combines TRBV24-1 with TRBJ1-5; D gene unclear. Germline values: CDR1 KGHDR, CDR2 SFDVKD. Between the trimmed V and J ends, which lost 6 bases and 0 bases, there was a span of 14 bases. CDR3 length: 16 amino acids.

This rearrangement joins TRBV14 to TRBJ2-5, with D maybe TRBD2 (6 bases). The CDR3 covers 14 residues. Germline V CDR1 and CDR2: SGHDN, FVKESK. Trimming pared 4 bases from V and 2 bases from J, leaving 11 bases between. CDR3 loop: CASSLRAGQETQYF. The CDR3 nucleotides are TGTGCCAGCAGCCTCCGGGCGGGACAAGAGACCCAGTACTTC.

The chain links TRBV4-3 to TRBJ2-2; D is uncertain. V was cut by 2 bases and J by 9 bases, with 10 bases left in between. The CDR3 length is 13 residues. Germline CDR1 is LGHNA and CDR2 is YSLEER. The CDR3 DNA reads as TGCGCCAGCAGCCAATCCGGTGTCCGGGAGCTGTTTTTT. It specifies CASSQSGVRELFF.

J is TRBJ1-1 and V is TRBV14; D is perhaps TRBD1 (5 bases). The length of the CDR3 is 13 residues. Trimming removed 8 bases from V and 4 bases from J, with 14 bases in between. Germline V lookup: CDR1 SGHDN, CDR2 FVKESK. Written as DNA, the CDR3 is TGTGCCAGCGGGTATACAGGTTCCACTGAAGCTTTCTTT. The encoded protein is CASGYTGSTEAFF. Drawing the rest from reference TRBV14 and TRBJ1-1, the complete variable domain is EAGVTQFPSHSVIEKGQTVTLRCDPISGHDNLYWYRRVMGKEIKFLLHFVKESKQDESGMPNNRFLAERTGGTYSTLKVQPAELEDSGVYFCASGYTGSTEAFFGQGTRLTVV.

The rearrangement links TRBV11-2 to TRBJ2-1; D unclear. From germline, CDR1 is SGHAT and CDR2 FQNNGV. Trimming took off 5 bases at V and 9 bases at J, with 11 bases between the two ends. This CDR3 spans 12 amino acids. CDR3 amino acids: CASSHPFSEQFF. The CDR3 DNA reads TGTGCCAGCAGCCATCCCTTCAGTGAGCAGTTCTTC. Drawing the rest from reference TRBV11-2 and TRBJ2-1, the complete variable domain is EAGVAQSPRYKIIEKRQSVAFWCNPISGHATLYWYQQILGQGPKLLIQFQNNGVVDDSQLPKDRFSAERLKGVDSTLKIQPAKLEDSAVYLCASSHPFSEQFFGPGTRLTVL.

V gene TRBV12-5 combines with J gene TRBJ1-4; 11 nucleotides match TRBD1. The CDR3 is 17 amino acids. With 1 base clipped from V and 7 bases from J, the junction kept 8 bases outside the gene matches. CDR1 and CDR2 from the germline V gene are LGHNT and FRNRAP. The CDR3 coding sequence is TGTGCTAGTGGTTTGGCCGGAAGGGACAGGGGGTTTGAAAAACTGTTTTTT. Protein sequence: CASGLAGRDRGFEKLFF. The full variable domain, with the rest looked up from reference TRBV12-5 and TRBJ1-4, is DARVTQTPRHKVTEMGQEVTMRCQPILGHNTVFWYRQTMMQGLELLAYFRNRAPLDDSGMPKDRFSAEMPDATLATLKIQPSEPRDSAVYFCASGLAGRDRGFEKLFFGSGTQLSVL.

The table lists this clonotype with a few counts. One junction end does not reproduce the germline sequence, and a read error may be involved. CDR3 loop: CASSPDRGNSPLHF. CDR3 in DNA: TGCGCCAGCAGCCCGGACAGGGGTAATTCACCCCTCCACTTT. V is TRBV12-3 or TRBV12-4 and J is TRBJ1-6; 9 nucleotides agree with TRBD1. This CDR3 has 14 amino acids.

On this clonotype itself: An end of the junction does not agree with germline; a read error may underlie this. This rearrangement joins TRBV6-6 to TRBJ1-4; D is undetermined. The CDR3 is made up of 15 amino acids. Germline V CDR1 and CDR2: MNHNY, SVGAGI (reference sequence). Here the CDR3 reads CASSSEGGQREELFF. DNA of the CDR3: TGTGCCAGCAGTTCAGAGGGAGGGCAACGTGAAGAACTGTTTTTT.

The chain joins TRBV11-2 to TRBJ2-7; 8 nucleotides match TRBD1. This CDR3 is 14 amino acids long. Germline loops: CDR1 SGHAT, CDR2 FQNNGV. Trimming at V came to 5 bases and at J to 9 bases, leaving 12 bases not matched to a gene. This CDR3 reads CASSPRGREASQYF. As DNA, the CDR3 is TGTGCCAGCAGCCCCAGGGGGCGAGAGGCCTCGCAGTACTTC.